This entry concerns a single T cell receptor (beta chain). The antigen is undetermined. The method was immunoSEQ multiplex PCR; TCRdb's version includes in-frame clones alone and lacks a portion of them. Here the sample spans around 400,000 clones, roughly four fifths being singletons. The data derive from a study of Ad26.COV2.S vaccination and SARS-CoV-2 variants. Study-level background: Participant was drawn from the COV1001 Ad26.COV2.S trial arm. Whole-study results and caveats: Vaccine recipients showed a spike-specific TCR breadth that was higher than in placebo recipients.

Trimming took 3 bases from V and 0 from J, leaving 11 bases between them. The CDR3 contains 15 residues. Germline CDR1 MGHRA, CDR2 YSYEKL. Treatment of the sample: about 20 received Ad26.COV2.S at low or high dose, single or two shots; several received placebo; per-sample allocation not given. The samples date from day 63 after the first vaccine or placebo injection. The sequence was collected from a person aged 18 to 65 who received the Ad26.COV2.S COVID-19 vaccine or a placebo. This chain joins TRBV4-1 and TRBJ1-2; a possible D gene is TRBD1 (5 bases). This sample comprised peripheral blood, obtained in a trial of Ad26.COV2.S vaccine versus placebo. CDR3 nucleotide sequence: TGCGCCAGCAGCCAGGAGACAGCAACTAACTATGGCTACACCTTC. The encoded protein is CASSQETATNYGYTF.